The 20 T cell receptor beta chains below were found in one sample sequenced in a study of blood T cell repertoires in COVID-19. Produced via immunoSEQ multiplex PCR; TCRdb's table is partial and in-frame only. The table records under 45,000 clones, approximately 89% of them present only once. Material: peripheral blood. These receptors were taken from a man in his 60s with active COVID-19.

V usage is TRBV5-1 and J usage is TRBJ2-1, with D possibly being TRBD2 (5 bases). The V end was cut by 4 bases, the J end by 0 bases, with 14 bases between. The CDR3 sequence is 16 residues long. The germline V gene has CDR1 SGHRS and CDR2 YFSETQ. DNA for the CDR3: TGCGCCAGCAGCCTGACGGCGGGCAGCTCCTACAATGAGCAGTTCTTC. This codes for CASSLTAGSSYNEQFF.

The rearrangement joins TRBV29-1 to TRBJ2-7, with TRBD1 matching over 10 bases. Germline trimming cut 3 bases from V and 0 bases from J; bases unmatched to any gene: 11. This CDR3 has 17 amino acids. CDR1 SQVTM and CDR2 ANQGSEA come from the germline V gene. The CDR3 region is CSVDPPGQGTYSYEQYF. DNA of the CDR3: TGCAGCGTTGATCCACCGGGACAGGGGACTTACTCCTACGAGCAGTACTTC.

This sequence joins TRBV7-8 and TRBJ1-2; 9 bases line up with TRBD1. Germline V gene sequence: CDR1 SGHVS, CDR2 FQNEAQ. V lost 5 bases and J lost 7; bases outside the gene matches: 5. The CDR3 sequence is 13 residues long. CDR3: CASSPGTGFGYTF. CDR3 sequence (DNA): TGTGCCAGCAGCCCCGGGACAGGGTTTGGCTACACCTTC.

CDR3 sequence reads: CASSQVLAREVRRGNTIYF. For the CDR3, the DNA is TGCGCCAGCAGCCAAGTACTGGCGCGCGAGGTACGTCGAGGAAACACCATATATTTT. V and J are TRBV4-1 and TRBJ1-3; D not certain. V dropped 1 base and J dropped 4 bases, with 23 bases sitting between them. Germline CDR1 and CDR2: MGHRA and YSYEKL. The CDR3 extends over 19 amino acids.

The genes are TRBV6-4 and TRBJ1-2; D may be TRBD1 (5 bases). V was trimmed by 3 bases and J by 5 bases, leaving 19 bases between them. The CDR3 is 16 amino acids. CDR1 is MRHNA and CDR2 is SNTAGT in the germline V gene. The CDR3 coding sequence is TGTGCCAGCAGTGAGCGCCAGGGTGGTCCTCCTTATGGCTACACCTTC. It is translated as CASSERQGGPPYGYTF.

This chain links TRBV2 with TRBJ2-7; 9 bases fit TRBD1. Germline CDR1 reads SNHLY; CDR2 reads FYNNEI. CDR3 length: 16 residues. Unmatched junction bases numbered 8, after V lost 4 bases and J lost 1 base. The CDR3 coding sequence is TGTGCCAGCAGTGGCTGGGACAGGGAATTTTCCTACGAGCAGTACTTC. It specifies CASSGWDREFSYEQYF.

Written as DNA, the CDR3 is TGTGCCAGCACCACAGGGCGGAAAGATACGCAGTATTTT. This gives the protein CASTTGRKDTQYF. The rearrangement joins TRBV27 to TRBJ2-3; possibly TRBD1 for D (6 bases). Trimming left V 7 bases short and J 5 bases short, with 13 bases between. The germline gives CDR1 MNHEY, CDR2 SMNVEV (reference sequence). The CDR3 is 13 amino acids.

J is TRBJ1-5 and V is TRBV28; no definite D call. V was pared by 4 bases and J by 4 bases, with 23 bases between. This CDR3 spans 18 amino acids. Per the germline V gene, CDR1 is MDHEN and CDR2 is SYDVKM. CDR3 in amino acids: CASSYVALGGRKNQPQHF. The CDR3 nucleotides are TGTGCCAGCAGTTATGTGGCCTTGGGAGGGCGGAAAAATCAGCCCCAGCATTTT.

V gene TRBV7-9 combines with J gene TRBJ2-2, with 10 bases identical to TRBD2. With V trimmed by 5 bases and J by 4 bases, 1 base remained unmatched. The CDR3 is made up of 14 amino acids. Germline V lookup: CDR1 SEHNR, CDR2 FQNEAQ (reference sequence). The CDR3 sequence is CASSRLAGTGELFF. The CDR3 nucleotides read TGTGCCAGCAGCCGACTAGCGGGCACCGGGGAGCTGTTTTTT.

The V call is TRBV13, the J call TRBJ2-7, with a possible D match to TRBD1 (6 bases). V lost 5 bases to trimming and J lost 2 bases, with 10 bases between them. In germline, CDR1 is PRHDT, CDR2 FYEKMQ (reference sequence). The CDR3 sequence is 13 residues long. CDR3 protein: CASSRGQTYEQYF. The CDR3 nucleotides read TGTGCCAGCAGCCGTGGACAGACCTACGAGCAGTACTTC.

As to this clone: The germline gene is not matched at one end of the junction; a read error may be the cause. This chain links TRBV7-7 with TRBJ2-1, with 10 bases fitting TRBD2. Germline CDR1 SSHAT, CDR2 FNYEAQ (reference sequence). The CDR3 contains 15 residues. The CDR3 DNA reads as TGTGCTAGCAGCTCAGGACTAGCGGCATACAATGAGCAGTTCTTC. Its translation is CASSSGLAAYNEQFF.

The genes are TRBV19 and TRBJ2-5, with TRBD1 identical over 7 bases. Per the germline V gene, CDR1 is LNHDA and CDR2 is SQIVND (reference sequence). This CDR3 is built from 13 residues. The V segment lost 3 bases and the J segment 4 bases; nucleotides outside the gene matches: 2. The CDR3 DNA reads TGTGCCAGTAGTATGGGACAGCTAGAGACCCAGTACTTC. The encoded protein is CASSMGQLETQYF.

This clone was detected once. The rearrangement joins TRBV19 to TRBJ2-3; TRBD1 might be the D (5 bases). V lost 1 base, J lost 2 bases, and 10 bases lay in between. The CDR3 is 15 amino acids. Germline CDR1 and CDR2: LNHDA and SQIVND (reference sequence). The chain's CDR3 is CASSIVGDYTDTQYF. In nucleotides, the CDR3 is TGTGCCAGTAGTATAGTAGGGGATTACACAGATACGCAGTATTTT.

This clone was counted a single time. The V gene is TRBV28, the J gene TRBJ1-5; tentative D call: TRBD1 (6 bases). Germline V gene data show CDR1 as MDHEN and CDR2 as SYDVKM. The germline V and J ends were trimmed by 6 bases and 0 bases, with 15 bases remaining between them. The CDR3 runs to 16 residues. Here the CDR3 DNA reads TGTGCCAGCAGACCCGGGACACTTTATAGCAATCAGCCCCAGCATTTT. This codes for CASRPGTLYSNQPQHF. The complete variable domain, with remaining parts taken from reference TRBV28 and TRBJ1-5, reads DVKVTQSSRYLVKRTGEKVFLECVQDMDHENMFWYRQDPGLGLRLIYFSYDVKMKEKGDIPEGYSVSREKKERFSLILESASTNQTSMYLCASRPGTLYSNQPQHFGDGTRLSIL.

The chain couples TRBV3-1 (or the pseudogene TRBV3-2) to TRBJ2-5, with 13 nucleotides matching TRBD2. This CDR3 has 17 residues. J gave up 6 bases and V 1 base, and 8 bases lay outside the gene matches. Germline lookup yields CDR1 LGHDT and CDR2 YNNKEL (reference sequence). The CDR3 sequence is CASSQAETSGRFKTQYF. The CDR3 DNA follows: TGTGCCAGCAGCCAAGCCGAGACTAGCGGGAGGTTCAAGACCCAGTACTTC.

This chain joins TRBV5-4 and TRBJ2-4; tentative D call: TRBD1 (5 bases). Trimming pared 0 bases from V and 7 bases from J, leaving 17 bases between. CDR1 is SGHNT and CDR2 is YYREEE in the germline V gene (reference sequence). This CDR3 has 16 residues. CDR3 sequence: CASSLGQGSFRNIQYF. In DNA form, the CDR3 reads TGTGCCAGCAGCTTGGGGCAGGGTTCTTTCCGGAACATTCAGTACTTC.

This chain uses TRBV11-2 with TRBJ2-1; TRBD2 agrees at 9 bases. The CDR3 runs to 17 residues. Germline V CDR1 and CDR2: SGHAT, FQNNGV. Trimming cost V 5 bases and J 10 bases; bases outside gene matches: 18. The CDR3 reads CASSTTSGLADRVEQFF. The CDR3 DNA reads TGTGCCAGCAGCACGACCTCGGGACTAGCTGATCGCGTGGAGCAGTTCTTC.

The rearrangement links TRBV4-1 to TRBJ2-5; TRBD2 matches 8 bases. This CDR3 region has 18 residues. Germline V gene data show CDR1 as MGHRA and CDR2 as YSYEKL. The V and J ends lost 0 bases and 4 bases, in that order; junction bases with no gene match: 13. CDR3 sequence (DNA): TGCGCCAGCAGCCAAGAACCTAGATTGGCGGGAGGTCGAGAGACCCAGTACTTC. Residues: CASSQEPRLAGGRETQYF.

The CDR3 loop is CASSAGGRTRGETQYF. DNA for the CDR3: TGTGCCAGCAGCGCCGGAGGTAGGACTAGGGGAGAGACCCAGTACTTC. The chain carries TRBV9 and TRBJ2-5; 7 bases are a match to TRBD2. Losses at the gene ends were 3 bases for V and 4 bases for J; bases not matched to a gene: 12. CDR1 SGDLS and CDR2 YYNGEE come from the germline V gene. There are 16 residues in the CDR3.

The genes are TRBV28 and TRBJ2-7, with 7 nucleotides matching TRBD2. Germline loops: CDR1 MDHEN, CDR2 SYDVKM. The CDR3 has 14 amino acids. Unmatched junction bases numbered 6, after V lost 6 bases and J lost 1 base. CDR3 nucleotides: TGTGCCAGCAGCACCCCGCGGGGGTCCTACGAGCAGTACTTC. This gives the protein CASSTPRGSYEQYF.